These T cell receptor beta chains were read from a single sample in a study of Ad26.COV2.S vaccination and SARS-CoV-2 variants. Assay: immunoSEQ multiplex PCR; the TCRdb copy retains only in-frame clones and omits some. The data contain over 400,000 clones, 90% of them singletons. Sequencing was performed on peripheral blood, taken in a trial of Ad26.COV2.S vaccine versus placebo. The receptors shown here come from a person between 18 and 65 years old who received the Ad26.COV2.S COVID-19 vaccine or a placebo. Both conserved end residues are part of each CDR3. A D gene is named only where the DNA matches it firmly. For some rows the clone size is stated as once, few or many, or as a class when expanded; others skip it.

d_gene: .
v_gene: TRBV5-1
abundance: once
j_gene: TRBJ2-7
CDR3nt: TGCGCCAGCAGCTTGGAGCAGAGAGGGGGCTACGAGCAGTACTTC
CDR3aa: CASSLEQRGGYEQYF

d_gene: TRBD2
v_gene: TRBV24-1
abundance: .
j_gene: TRBJ2-1
CDR3nt: TGTGCCACCAGTGATGCGGGACTAGCGGGATACAATGAGCAGTTCTTC
CDR3aa: CATSDAGLAGYNEQFF

d_gene: .
v_gene: TRBV6-4
abundance: .
j_gene: TRBJ2-3
CDR3nt: TGTGCCAGCAGTGAACAGGGAGGCTTTGGTACGCAGTATTTT
CDR3aa: CASSEQGGFGTQYF

d_gene: .
v_gene: TRBV27
abundance: .
j_gene: TRBJ1-5
CDR3nt: TGTGCCAGCAGTTTTGCAGGGCGGGAGCAGCCCCAGCATTTT
CDR3aa: CASSFAGREQPQHF

d_gene: .
v_gene: TRBV19
abundance: .
j_gene: TRBJ2-2
CDR3nt: TGTGCCAGTAGTATAGATCTGGGGGGCGAGTCCGGGGAGCTGTTTTTT
CDR3aa: CASSIDLGGESGELFF

d_gene: TRBD2
v_gene: TRBV29-1
abundance: .
j_gene: TRBJ2-3
CDR3nt: TGCAGCGTTGTCAGCGGGAGGGGCACAGATACGCAGTATTTT
CDR3aa: CSVVSGRGTDTQYF

d_gene: .
v_gene: TRBV3-1/TRBV3-2
abundance: .
j_gene: TRBJ2-3
CDR3nt: TGTGCCAGCAGCCAAGCCTTGGGCACAGATACGCAGTATTTT
CDR3aa: CASSQALGTDTQYF

d_gene: TRBD2
v_gene: TRBV11-2
abundance: .
j_gene: TRBJ2-7
CDR3nt: TGTGCCAGCAGCCTGGGACTAGCGGGAGAAAACGAGCAGTACTTC
CDR3aa: CASSLGLAGENEQYF

d_gene: .
v_gene: TRBV15
abundance: .
j_gene: TRBJ2-7
CDR3nt: TGTGCCACCAGCAGATCACGGACAGCCTCCTACGAGCAGTACTTC
CDR3aa: CATSRSRTASYEQYF

d_gene: .
v_gene: TRBV2
abundance: once
j_gene: TRBJ2-7
CDR3nt: TGTGCCAGCAGTGAAGCCCGGCGGGAAAGTAGTCACGAGCAGTACTTC
CDR3aa: CASSEARRESSHEQYF

d_gene: TRBD2
v_gene: TRBV4-1
abundance: .
j_gene: TRBJ2-5
CDR3nt: TGCGCCAGCAGCGGTGTAGCGGGAGAGGGAGGGGTCTATGAGACCCAGTACTTC
CDR3aa: CASSGVAGEGGVYETQYF

d_gene: .
v_gene: TRBV27
abundance: .
j_gene: TRBJ2-3
CDR3nt: TGTGCCAGCAGTTTTATGGTTTCGGGGACAGATACGCAGTATTTT
CDR3aa: CASSFMVSGTDTQYF

d_gene: TRBD1
v_gene: TRBV2
abundance: .
j_gene: TRBJ2-3
CDR3nt: TGTGCCAGCAGCGTGGACAGGGGGCAAGGAGATACGCAGTATTTT
CDR3aa: CASSVDRGQGDTQYF

d_gene: .
v_gene: TRBV7-2
abundance: .
j_gene: TRBJ2-2
CDR3nt: TGTGCCAGCAGCTTTACTGGGGGTTGGTACACCGGGGAGCTGTTTTTT
CDR3aa: CASSFTGGWYTGELFF

d_gene: .
v_gene: TRBV9
abundance: .
j_gene: TRBJ2-5
CDR3nt: TGTGCCAGCAGCCCAGGAGGGGGTGGCCAAGAGACCCAGTACTTC
CDR3aa: CASSPGGGGQETQYF

d_gene: .
v_gene: TRBV19
abundance: .
j_gene: TRBJ1-1
CDR3nt: TGTGCCAGTAGCCCAGGTGAGGGGCCAGCTTTCTTT
CDR3aa: CASSPGEGPAFF

d_gene: .
v_gene: TRBV6-1
abundance: .
j_gene: TRBJ2-7
CDR3nt: TGTGCCAGCAGTGATGTAGATGCGTATTCCTACGAGCAGTACTTC
CDR3aa: CASSDVDAYSYEQYF

d_gene: TRBD2
v_gene: TRBV9
abundance: .
j_gene: TRBJ2-1
CDR3nt: TGTGCCAGCAGCGTAGCTCCGGGAGGGCCAGTAAATGAGCAGTTCTTC
CDR3aa: CASSVAPGGPVNEQFF

d_gene: TRBD2
v_gene: TRBV7-9
abundance: .
j_gene: TRBJ2-1
CDR3nt: TGTGCCACCACCGGAAGGACTAGCGGGAGAGAATACAATGAGCAGTTCTTC
CDR3aa: CATTGRTSGREYNEQFF

d_gene: TRBD1
v_gene: TRBV7-2
abundance: .
j_gene: TRBJ2-7
CDR3nt: TGTGCCAGCAGCTCCCGACAGGGGGCCCGTTACGAGCAGTACTTC
CDR3aa: CASSSRQGARYEQYF

d_gene: TRBD1
v_gene: TRBV5-1
abundance: .
j_gene: TRBJ2-7
CDR3nt: TGCGCCAGCAGCTTGGAGGGACAGGGGTACGAGCAGTACTTC
CDR3aa: CASSLEGQGYEQYF

d_gene: .
v_gene: TRBV29-1
abundance: .
j_gene: TRBJ1-4
CDR3nt: TGCAGCGTTGACCCTTTACAGTCTGAAAAACTGTTTTTT
CDR3aa: CSVDPLQSEKLFF

d_gene: TRBD2
v_gene: TRBV5-1
abundance: .
j_gene: TRBJ2-1
CDR3nt: TGCGCCAGCAGCCCTACCTCTAGCGGACCGAACAATGAGCAGTTCTTC
CDR3aa: CASSPTSSGPNNEQFF

d_gene: .
v_gene: TRBV13
abundance: .
j_gene: TRBJ2-7
CDR3nt: TGTGCCAGCAGCTTAGACAGCAATCCCTATCTGCAGTACTTC
CDR3aa: CASSLDSNPYLQYF

d_gene: .
v_gene: TRBV7-9
abundance: once
j_gene: TRBJ2-1
CDR3nt: TGTGCCAGCAGCGATAAGACTAGTTTCAATGAGCAGTTCTTC
CDR3aa: CASSDKTSFNEQFF

d_gene: .
v_gene: TRBV15
abundance: .
j_gene: TRBJ2-7
CDR3nt: TGTGCCACCGCGAGCAGGGCCCTAGGAGAGCAGTACTTC
CDR3aa: CATASRALGEQYF

d_gene: .
v_gene: TRBV13
abundance: .
j_gene: TRBJ2-1
CDR3nt: TGTGCCAGCAGCGACCGGGACCGCAACAATGAGCAGTTCTTC
CDR3aa: CASSDRDRNNEQFF

d_gene: .
v_gene: TRBV28
abundance: .
j_gene: TRBJ2-4
CDR3nt: TGTGCCAGCCTTGGGACCGGGGTGGCCAAAAACATTCAGTACTTC
CDR3aa: CASLGTGVAKNIQYF

d_gene: .
v_gene: TRBV18
abundance: .
j_gene: TRBJ2-3
CDR3nt: TGTGCCAGCTCACTGGACAAGCCCAGCACAGATACGCAGTATTTT
CDR3aa: CASSLDKPSTDTQYF

d_gene: TRBD2
v_gene: TRBV10-3
abundance: .
j_gene: TRBJ2-2
CDR3nt: TGTGCCATCAGTGATCGGGGGACTAGCGGGAGTGGAACCGGGGAGCTGTTTTTT
CDR3aa: CAISDRGTSGSGTGELFF

d_gene: .
v_gene: TRBV2
abundance: .
j_gene: TRBJ2-7
CDR3nt: TGTGCCAGCGGGGGGTGGTGGGAGAACTCCTACGAGCAGTACTTC
CDR3aa: CASGGWWENSYEQYF

d_gene: .
v_gene: TRBV14
abundance: .
j_gene: TRBJ2-7
CDR3nt: TGTGCCAGCAGCCGGGCAGGACCGTACGAGCAGTACTTC
CDR3aa: CASSRAGPYEQYF

d_gene: TRBD1
v_gene: TRBV27
abundance: .
j_gene: TRBJ2-1
CDR3nt: TGTGCCAGCAGTTTCGCCGGGACAGGGAGTTACAATGAGCAGTTCTTC
CDR3aa: CASSFAGTGSYNEQFF

d_gene: .
v_gene: TRBV28
abundance: .
j_gene: TRBJ2-2
CDR3nt: TGTGCCACCTCCCAAACGATCGGAGGGCCGCTCACCGGGGAGCTGTTTTTT
CDR3aa: CATSQTIGGPLTGELFF

d_gene: .
v_gene: TRBV7-6
abundance: .
j_gene: TRBJ1-2
CDR3nt: TGTGCCAGCAGTTTAACAGGGACCTCCAACTATGGCTACACCTTC
CDR3aa: CASSLTGTSNYGYTF

d_gene: .
v_gene: TRBV7-9
abundance: .
j_gene: TRBJ2-3
CDR3nt: TGTGCCAGCAGCCCTCCCAGGCACACAGATACGCAGTATTTT
CDR3aa: CASSPPRHTDTQYF

d_gene: TRBD2
v_gene: TRBV27
abundance: once
j_gene: TRBJ2-7
CDR3nt: TGTGCCAGCAGTTTTTACCGGGCGGGAGGGCCTCCCTACGAGCAGTACTTC
CDR3aa: CASSFYRAGGPPYEQYF

d_gene: .
v_gene: TRBV4-1
abundance: once
j_gene: TRBJ2-7
CDR3nt: TGCGCCAGCAGCTCATCCCCGAGACAACTTTTCTACGAGCAGTACTTC
CDR3aa: CASSSSPRQLFYEQYF

d_gene: .
v_gene: TRBV5-1
abundance: once
j_gene: TRBJ2-3
CDR3nt: TGCGCCAGCAGCCTAGAGTCAGGGCGCCCCACAGATACGCAGTATTTT
CDR3aa: CASSLESGRPTDTQYF

d_gene: TRBD2
v_gene: TRBV7-3
abundance: .
j_gene: TRBJ2-1
CDR3nt: TGTGCCAGCAGTTCCAGCGGGAGCGTCTACAATGAGCAGTTCTTC
CDR3aa: CASSSSGSVYNEQFF

d_gene: .
v_gene: TRBV2
abundance: .
j_gene: TRBJ2-7
CDR3nt: TGTGCCAGCAGTCCAGACAACTACGAGCAGTACTTC
CDR3aa: CASSPDNYEQYF

d_gene: .
v_gene: TRBV28
abundance: .
j_gene: TRBJ2-3
CDR3nt: TGTGCCAGCAGTCCCAACGGGAGGCCCTTGGGACACCCAACGGATACGCAGTATTTT
CDR3aa: CASSPNGRPLGHPTDTQYF

d_gene: .
v_gene: TRBV11-2
abundance: few
j_gene: TRBJ2-1
CDR3nt: TGTGCCAGCAGCTTAATGGGGGGCCAGGGTAGGAATGAGCAGTTCTTC
CDR3aa: CASSLMGGQGRNEQFF

d_gene: .
v_gene: TRBV19
abundance: .
j_gene: TRBJ2-2
CDR3nt: TGTGCCAGTAGCGAAGGGGCTAGCGAGGCCGGGGAGCTGTTTTTT
CDR3aa: CASSEGASEAGELFF

d_gene: .
v_gene: TRBV24-1
abundance: .
j_gene: TRBJ2-1
CDR3nt: TGTGCCACCAGTGATTTTTCGGGAGTGAGTAATGAGCAGTTCTTC
CDR3aa: CATSDFSGVSNEQFF

d_gene: TRBD2
v_gene: TRBV5-1
abundance: .
j_gene: TRBJ2-3
CDR3nt: TGCGCCAGCAGCTTTGATAGCGGGAGTACAGATACGCAGTATTTT
CDR3aa: CASSFDSGSTDTQYF

d_gene: TRBD1
v_gene: TRBV6-2/TRBV6-3
abundance: .
j_gene: TRBJ2-7
CDR3nt: TGTGCCAGCAGTTACTCCGACGGGACAGACTTCGGGTACGAGCAGTACTTC
CDR3aa: CASSYSDGTDFGYEQYF

d_gene: TRBD2
v_gene: TRBV11-2
abundance: .
j_gene: TRBJ2-5
CDR3nt: TGTGCCAGCAGCTCAGGACTAGCGGGAGTTCAAGAGACCCAGTACTTC
CDR3aa: CASSSGLAGVQETQYF

d_gene: .
v_gene: TRBV21-1
abundance: .
j_gene: TRBJ2-7
CDR3nt: TGTGCCAGCAGCAAAGGGGGGGCGGGACAGAGTTACGAGCAGTACTTC
CDR3aa: CASSKGGAGQSYEQYF

d_gene: .
v_gene: TRBV27
abundance: .
j_gene: TRBJ1-5
CDR3nt: TGTGCCAGCAGTTTATCGAGGAGCAATCAGCCCCAGCATTTT
CDR3aa: CASSLSRSNQPQHF

d_gene: .
v_gene: TRBV28
abundance: .
j_gene: TRBJ1-5
CDR3nt: TGTGCCAGCAGTTTACTGGACAGCGGGGTTAAGCCCCAGCATTTT
CDR3aa: CASSLLDSGVKPQHF

d_gene: .
v_gene: TRBV9
abundance: once
j_gene: TRBJ2-1
CDR3nt: TGTGCCAGCAGCGTAGGAGGAGGACCTAGGGCGTCTACCAATGAGCAGTTCTTC
CDR3aa: CASSVGGGPRASTNEQFF

d_gene: .
v_gene: TRBV28
abundance: .
j_gene: TRBJ1-2
CDR3nt: TGTGCCAGCAGTTTAGGGACGGTCTATGGCTACACCTTC
CDR3aa: CASSLGTVYGYTF

d_gene: .
v_gene: TRBV7-8
abundance: .
j_gene: TRBJ2-6
CDR3nt: TGTGCCAGCAGCCTTTCCACGATTGGGGCCAACGTCCTGACTTTC
CDR3aa: CASSLSTIGANVLTF

d_gene: TRBD1
v_gene: TRBV5-1
abundance: .
j_gene: TRBJ1-3
CDR3nt: TGCGCCAGCAGCCCGGGACAGCGCTCTGGAAACACCATATATTTT
CDR3aa: CASSPGQRSGNTIYF

d_gene: .
v_gene: TRBV11-2
abundance: .
j_gene: TRBJ2-2
CDR3nt: TGTGCCAGCAGCCGAATCCTGCAGGGGACCGGGGAGCTGTTTTTT
CDR3aa: CASSRILQGTGELFF